This T cell receptor (beta chain) was retrieved from a study of blood T cells in healthy people across ages. On this clonotype itself: Its antigen is still unknown.

Using a J-beta primer mix together with a sample-barcoded 5' primer, a second PCR was run for roughly 6 to 11 cycles. One entry per CDR3 protein, called by TCRdb with MiXCR from the 5' RACE reads. The sample has fewer than 900,000 distinct CDR3 sequences, roughly 41% seen once. Findings and limits, study-wide: Naive CD4+ cells and diversity were both higher in long-lived donors than in aged donors.

Unmatched junction bases numbered 12, after V lost 10 bases and J lost 7 bases. The CDR3 sequence is 13 residues long. The chain carries TRBV12-3 or TRBV12-4 and TRBJ2-7; 8 bases match TRBD2. Sequencing input: blood. The origin of this receptor is a woman between 55 and 75 years old in good health. CDR3 in amino acids: CAIIDGTSNEQYF. CDR3 sequence (DNA): TGTGCCATCATTGACGGGACTAGTAATGAGCAGTACTTC.